This T cell receptor (beta chain) derives from a study of T cells expressing NK-cell markers. General study points: A range of about 1.0-7.0% of CD8+ T cells consisted of dominant NKG2C+ clonotypes in roughly 6 donors.

For each CDR3 protein, TCRdb gives one entry from its re-call of the 5' RACE reads, without DNA. This sample's table has roughly 390,000 distinct CDR3 sequences. Germline V gene data show CDR1 as SEHNR and CDR2 as FQNEAQ (reference sequence). This CDR3 comprises 15 residues. As to this clonotype: Its cognate antigen is unknown.

Sequencing was carried out using blood T cells: a sorted CD56 or NKG2C T cell subset, CD4+ or CD8+ T cells, or bulk PBMC T cells (not recorded which). The sequence came from a woman aged 45-60 years in good health. The chain recombines TRBV7-9 with TRBJ2-2; without DNA, the TCRdb call of TRBD1 cannot be checked. The CDR3 here is CASSSEGEGSGELFF.